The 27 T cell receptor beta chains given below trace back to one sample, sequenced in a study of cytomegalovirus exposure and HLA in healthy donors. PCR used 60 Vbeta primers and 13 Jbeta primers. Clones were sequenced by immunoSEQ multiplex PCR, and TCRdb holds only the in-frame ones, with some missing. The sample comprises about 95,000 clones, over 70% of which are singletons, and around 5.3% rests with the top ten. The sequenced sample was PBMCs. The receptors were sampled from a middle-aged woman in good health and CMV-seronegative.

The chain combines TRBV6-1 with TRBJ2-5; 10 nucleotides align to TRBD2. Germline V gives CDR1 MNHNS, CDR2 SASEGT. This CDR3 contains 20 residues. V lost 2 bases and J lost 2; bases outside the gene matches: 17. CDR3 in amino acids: CASSEYLGSGGGRRQETQYF. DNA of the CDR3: TGTGCCAGCAGTGAATATCTTGGGAGCGGGGGGGGTAGGAGACAAGAGACCCAGTACTTC.

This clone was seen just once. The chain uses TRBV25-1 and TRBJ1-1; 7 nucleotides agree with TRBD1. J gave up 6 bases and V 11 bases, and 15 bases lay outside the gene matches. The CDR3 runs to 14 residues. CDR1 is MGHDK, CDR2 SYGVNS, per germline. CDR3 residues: CASVGAGGYPEAFF. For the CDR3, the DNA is TGTGCCTCCGTCGGTGCAGGGGGATATCCTGAAGCTTTCTTT. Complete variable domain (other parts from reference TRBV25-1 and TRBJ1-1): EADIYQTPRYLVIGTGKKITLECSQTMGHDKMYWYQQDPGMELHLIHYSYGVNSTEKGDLSSESTVSRIRTEHFPLTLESARPSHTSQYLCASVGAGGYPEAFFGQGTRLTVV.

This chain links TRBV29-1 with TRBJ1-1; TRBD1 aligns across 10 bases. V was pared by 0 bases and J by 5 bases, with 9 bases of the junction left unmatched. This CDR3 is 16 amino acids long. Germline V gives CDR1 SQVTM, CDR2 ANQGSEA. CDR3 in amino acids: CSVEDHLRQGATEAFF. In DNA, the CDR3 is TGCAGCGTTGAAGATCATTTGAGACAGGGGGCGACTGAAGCTTTCTTT.

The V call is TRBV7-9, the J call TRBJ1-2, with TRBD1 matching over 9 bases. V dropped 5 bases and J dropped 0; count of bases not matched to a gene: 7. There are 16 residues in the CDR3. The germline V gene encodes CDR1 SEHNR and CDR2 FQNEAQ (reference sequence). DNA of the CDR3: TGTGCCAGCAGCAATAAGGGGACAGGGACTAACTATGGCTACACCTTC. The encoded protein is CASSNKGTGTNYGYTF.

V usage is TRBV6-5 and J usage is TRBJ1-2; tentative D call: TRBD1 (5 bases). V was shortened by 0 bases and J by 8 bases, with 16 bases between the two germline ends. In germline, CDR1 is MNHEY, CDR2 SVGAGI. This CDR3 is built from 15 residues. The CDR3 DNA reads TGTGCCAGCAGTTACTCGGGCCGGGGGTCTTGGGGCTACACCTTC. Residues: CASSYSGRGSWGYTF.

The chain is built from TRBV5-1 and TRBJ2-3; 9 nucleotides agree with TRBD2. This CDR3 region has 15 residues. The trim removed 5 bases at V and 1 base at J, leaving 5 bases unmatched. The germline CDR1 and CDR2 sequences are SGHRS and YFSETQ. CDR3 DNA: TGCGCCAGCAGACCACGGACTAGCGGCACAGATACGCAGTATTTT. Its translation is CASRPRTSGTDTQYF.

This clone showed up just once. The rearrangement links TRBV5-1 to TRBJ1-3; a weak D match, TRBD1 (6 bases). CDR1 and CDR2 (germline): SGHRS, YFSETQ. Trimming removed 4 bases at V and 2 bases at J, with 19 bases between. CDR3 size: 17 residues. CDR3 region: CASSLEFRGNAGNTIYF. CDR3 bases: TGCGCCAGCAGCCTGGAGTTCAGGGGAAATGCTGGAAACACCATATATTTT.

The CDR3 DNA sequence: TGCGCCAGCAGCCAAGTCTTGCTTGGGACAGGGGGGGACAGCAATCAGCCCCAGCATTTT. Protein product: CASSQVLLGTGGDSNQPQHF. This sequence joins TRBV4-1 and TRBJ1-5, with 11 bases matching TRBD1. The CDR3 is 20 residues long. Germline CDR1 and CDR2: MGHRA and YSYEKL. V gave up 1 base and J gave up 1 base; unmatched junction bases: 12.

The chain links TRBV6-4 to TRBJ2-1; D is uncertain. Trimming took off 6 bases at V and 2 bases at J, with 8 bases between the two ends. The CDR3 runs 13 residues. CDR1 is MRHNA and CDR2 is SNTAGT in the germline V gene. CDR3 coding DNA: TGTGCCAGCAGCGGCCTAGCCTACAATGAGCAGTTCTTC. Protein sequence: CASSGLAYNEQFF.

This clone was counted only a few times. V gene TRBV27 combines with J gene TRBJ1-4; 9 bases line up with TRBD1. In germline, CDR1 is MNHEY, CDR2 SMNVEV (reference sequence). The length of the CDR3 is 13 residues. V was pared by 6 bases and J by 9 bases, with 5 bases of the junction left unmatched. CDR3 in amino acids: CASRTGGSQKLFF. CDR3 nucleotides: TGTGCCAGCAGGACAGGGGGTTCCCAAAAACTGTTTTTT.

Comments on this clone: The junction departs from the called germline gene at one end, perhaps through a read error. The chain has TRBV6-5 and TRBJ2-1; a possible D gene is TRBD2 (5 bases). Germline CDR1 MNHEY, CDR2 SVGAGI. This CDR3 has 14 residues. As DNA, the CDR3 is TGTGCCAGCAATACCGCGGGCTCCTACAATGAGAAGTTCTTC. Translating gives CASNTAGSYNEKFF.

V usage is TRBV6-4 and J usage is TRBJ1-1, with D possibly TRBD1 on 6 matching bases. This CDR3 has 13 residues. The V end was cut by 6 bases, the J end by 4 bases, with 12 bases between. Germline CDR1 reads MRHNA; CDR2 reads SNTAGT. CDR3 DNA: TGTGCCAGCAGAGCAGGGGAAAGCACTGAAGCTTTCTTT. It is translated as CASRAGESTEAFF.

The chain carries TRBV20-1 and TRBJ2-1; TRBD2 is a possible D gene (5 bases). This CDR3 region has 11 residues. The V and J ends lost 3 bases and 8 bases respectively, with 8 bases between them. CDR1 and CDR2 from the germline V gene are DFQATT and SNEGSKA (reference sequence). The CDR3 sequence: CSARELDEQFF. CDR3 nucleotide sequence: TGCAGTGCTAGGGAACTAGATGAGCAGTTCTTC.

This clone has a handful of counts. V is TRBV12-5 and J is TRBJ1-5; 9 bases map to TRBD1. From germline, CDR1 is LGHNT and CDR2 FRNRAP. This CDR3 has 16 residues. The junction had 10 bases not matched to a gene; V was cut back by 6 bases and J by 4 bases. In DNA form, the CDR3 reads TGTGCTAGTGGAACAGGGGGCCTGGCCCCAAATCAGCCCCAGCATTTT. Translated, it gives CASGTGGLAPNQPQHF.

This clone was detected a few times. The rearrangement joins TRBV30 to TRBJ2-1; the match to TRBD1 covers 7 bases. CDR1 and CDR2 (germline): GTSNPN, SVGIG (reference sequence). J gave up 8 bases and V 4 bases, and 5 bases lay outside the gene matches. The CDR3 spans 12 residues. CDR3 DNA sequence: TGTGCCTGGAACAGGGGTGGCGATGAGCAGTTCTTC. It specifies CAWNRGGDEQFF.

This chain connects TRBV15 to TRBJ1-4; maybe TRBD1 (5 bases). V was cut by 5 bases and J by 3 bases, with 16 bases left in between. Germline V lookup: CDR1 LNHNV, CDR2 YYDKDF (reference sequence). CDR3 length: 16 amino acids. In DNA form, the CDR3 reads TGTGCCACCAGCCCCGGGGGTTTAAGGGCTAATGAAAAACTGTTTTTT. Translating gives CATSPGGLRANEKLFF.

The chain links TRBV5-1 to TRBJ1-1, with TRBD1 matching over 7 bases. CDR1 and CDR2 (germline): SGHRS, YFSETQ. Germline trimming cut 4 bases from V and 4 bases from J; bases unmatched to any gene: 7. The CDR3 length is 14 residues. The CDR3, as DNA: TGCGCCAGCAGCCGAGGGGGCGCTCTCACTGAAGCTTTCTTT. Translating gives CASSRGGALTEAFF.

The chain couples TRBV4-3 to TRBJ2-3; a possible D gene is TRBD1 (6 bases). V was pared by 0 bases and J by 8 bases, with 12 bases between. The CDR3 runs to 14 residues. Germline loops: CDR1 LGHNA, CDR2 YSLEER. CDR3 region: CASSQDLGASTQYF. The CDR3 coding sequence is TGCGCCAGCAGCCAAGATCTGGGGGCGAGTACGCAGTATTTT.

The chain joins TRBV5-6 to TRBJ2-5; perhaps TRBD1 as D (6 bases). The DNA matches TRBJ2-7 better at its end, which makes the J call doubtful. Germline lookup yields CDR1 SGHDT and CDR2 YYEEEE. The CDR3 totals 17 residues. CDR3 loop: CASSSARLRDKSYEQYF. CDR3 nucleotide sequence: TGTGCCAGCAGTTCTGCCCGGCTGAGGGACAAATCCTACGAGCAGTACTTC.

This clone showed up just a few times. The CDR3 DNA reads TGTGCCATAGACCCCCCGGGAGGTGTCTCGGAAAAACTGTTTTTT. Translated, it gives CAIDPPGGVSEKLFF. The chain joins TRBV7-9 to TRBJ1-4; D not certain. The germline V gene has CDR1 SEHNR and CDR2 FQNEAQ (reference sequence). The CDR3 contains 15 residues. The V end was cut by 10 bases, the J end by 8 bases, with 23 bases between.

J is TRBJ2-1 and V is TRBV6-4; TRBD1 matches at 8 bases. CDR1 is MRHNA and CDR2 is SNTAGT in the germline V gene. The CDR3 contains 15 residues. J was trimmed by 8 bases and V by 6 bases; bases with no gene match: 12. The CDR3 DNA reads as TGTGCCAGCAGCCCTATCACAGGGGGTCGGGATGAGCAGTTCTTC. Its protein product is CASSPITGGRDEQFF.

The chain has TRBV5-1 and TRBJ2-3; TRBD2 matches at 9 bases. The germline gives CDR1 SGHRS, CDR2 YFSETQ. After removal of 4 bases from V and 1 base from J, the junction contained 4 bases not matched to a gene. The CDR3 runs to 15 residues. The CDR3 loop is CASSTIAGGTDTQYF. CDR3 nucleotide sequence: TGCGCCAGCAGCACGATAGCGGGGGGCACAGATACGCAGTATTTT.

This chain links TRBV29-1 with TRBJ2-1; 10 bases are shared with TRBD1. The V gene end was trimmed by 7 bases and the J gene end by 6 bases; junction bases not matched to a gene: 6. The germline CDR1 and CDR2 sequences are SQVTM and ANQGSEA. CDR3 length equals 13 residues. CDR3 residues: CSGRTGGPNEQFF. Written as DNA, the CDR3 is TGCAGCGGGAGGACAGGGGGACCCAATGAGCAGTTCTTC.

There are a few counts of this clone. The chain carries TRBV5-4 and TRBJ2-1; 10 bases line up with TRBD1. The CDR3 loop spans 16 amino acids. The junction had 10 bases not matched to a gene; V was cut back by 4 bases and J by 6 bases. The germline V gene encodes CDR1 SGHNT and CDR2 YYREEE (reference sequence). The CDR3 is CASSRGQGQRPNEQFF. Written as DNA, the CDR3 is TGTGCCAGCAGCAGGGGACAGGGGCAAAGACCCAATGAGCAGTTCTTC.

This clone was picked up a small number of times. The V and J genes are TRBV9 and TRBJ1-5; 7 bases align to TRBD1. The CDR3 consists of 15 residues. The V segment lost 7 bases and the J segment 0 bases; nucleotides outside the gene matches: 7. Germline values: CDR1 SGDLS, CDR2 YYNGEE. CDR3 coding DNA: TGTGCCAGCGACAAGACAGGGAATAGCAATCAGCCCCAGCATTTT. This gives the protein CASDKTGNSNQPQHF.

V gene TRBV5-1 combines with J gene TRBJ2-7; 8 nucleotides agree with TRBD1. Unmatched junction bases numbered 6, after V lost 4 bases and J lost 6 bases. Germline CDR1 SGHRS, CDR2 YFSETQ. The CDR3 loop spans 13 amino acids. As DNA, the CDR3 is TGCGCCAGCAGCCCCGGACAGGGTCTCGAGCAGTACTTC. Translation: CASSPGQGLEQYF.

CDR3 loop: CTNKHTLSYEQYF. CDR3 sequence (DNA): TGCACCAATAAGCATACTCTAAGCTACGAGCAGTACTTC. The V call is TRBV1, the J call TRBJ2-7; the listed D gene, TRBD2, was not tested against the DNA. TRBV1 is tagged as a pseudogene. The CDR3 loop spans 13 amino acids.